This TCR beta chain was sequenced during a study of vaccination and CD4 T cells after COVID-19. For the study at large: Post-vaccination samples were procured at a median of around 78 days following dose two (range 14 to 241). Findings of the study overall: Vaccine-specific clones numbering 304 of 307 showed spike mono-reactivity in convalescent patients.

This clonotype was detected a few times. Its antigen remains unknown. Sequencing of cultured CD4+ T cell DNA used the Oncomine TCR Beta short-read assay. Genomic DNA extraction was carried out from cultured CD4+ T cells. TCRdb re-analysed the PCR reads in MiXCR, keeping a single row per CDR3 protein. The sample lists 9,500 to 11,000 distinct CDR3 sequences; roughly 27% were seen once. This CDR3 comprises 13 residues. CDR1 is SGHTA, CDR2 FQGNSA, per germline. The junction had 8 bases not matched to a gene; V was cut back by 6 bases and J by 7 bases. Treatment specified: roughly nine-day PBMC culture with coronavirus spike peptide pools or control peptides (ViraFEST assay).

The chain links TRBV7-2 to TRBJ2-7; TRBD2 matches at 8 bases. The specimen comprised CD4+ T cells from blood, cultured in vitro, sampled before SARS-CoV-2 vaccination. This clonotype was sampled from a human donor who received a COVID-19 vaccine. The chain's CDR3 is CASRPAGGEEQYF. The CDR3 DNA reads TGTGCCAGCAGACCCGCGGGGGGTGAAGAGCAGTACTTC.